The 30 T cell receptor beta chains listed next were all sequenced from one sample in a study of PD-1 blockade in classical Hodgkin lymphoma. Clones were sequenced by immunoSEQ multiplex PCR, and TCRdb holds only the in-frame ones, with some missing. The sample records about 8,500 clones, about 86% being singletons. Each patient relapsed following autologous stem cell transplantation, and prior brentuximab vedotin exposure differed. The CD4+ T cells used were purified from thawed PBMCs through magnetic negative selection. The input for sequencing was CD4+ T cells from blood, taken at baseline. These receptors came from a human donor with classical Hodgkin lymphoma.

The V call is TRBV28, the J call TRBJ2-5; D perhaps matches TRBD1 (6 bases). V was cut by 5 bases and J by 2 bases, with 9 bases left in between. CDR1 is MDHEN, CDR2 SYDVKM, per germline. CDR3 size: 13 residues. The CDR3 spells CASSLDSQETQYF. CDR3 coding DNA: TGTGCCAGCAGTCTGGACAGTCAAGAGACCCAGTACTTC.

V usage is TRBV28 and J usage is TRBJ2-6, with D possibly TRBD2 on 6 matching bases. The germline V and J ends were trimmed by 3 bases and 3 bases, with 9 bases remaining between them. Per germline, CDR1 MDHEN and CDR2 SYDVKM. This CDR3 has 15 amino acids. The CDR3 nucleotides are TGTGCCAGCAGTTTTTTGGGACTTGGGGCCAACGTCCTGACTTTC. The encoded protein is CASSFLGLGANVLTF.

This chain links TRBV7-2 with TRBJ2-7; TRBD1 agrees at 8 bases. V shed 1 base and J 4 bases; nucleotides not matched to a gene: 9. The CDR3 is 16 residues long. CDR1 is SGHTA and CDR2 is FQGNSA in the germline V gene. CDR3 amino acids: CASSLDAGGAGYEQYF. The CDR3 DNA reads as TGTGCCAGCAGCTTAGACGCAGGGGGCGCGGGTTACGAGCAGTACTTC.

The CDR3, as DNA: TGCGCCAGCAGTTATACAGGGGTGAACACTGAAGCTTTCTTT. The encoded protein is CASSYTGVNTEAFF. The chain carries TRBV5-1 and TRBJ1-1; TRBD1 aligns across 7 bases. Germline V gene lookup returns CDR1 SGHRS and CDR2 YFSETQ. This CDR3 contains 14 residues. The trim removed 5 bases at V and 0 bases at J, leaving 4 bases unmatched. Supplemented by reference TRBV5-1 and TRBJ1-1, the full variable domain reads KAGVTQTPRYLIKTRGQQVTLSCSPISGHRSVSWYQQTPGQGLQFLFEYFSETQRNKGNFPGRFSGRQFSNSRSEMNVSTLELGDSALYLCASSYTGVNTEAFFGQGTRLTVV.

The genes are TRBV5-1 and TRBJ1-2; D is possibly TRBD1 (6 bases). CDR1 SGHRS and CDR2 YFSETQ come from the germline V gene. V lost 3 bases to trimming and J lost 6 bases, with 9 bases between them. This CDR3 has 12 amino acids. CDR3 sequence reads: CASSSNRDGYTF. In DNA form, the CDR3 reads TGCGCCAGCAGCTCAAACAGGGATGGCTACACCTTC.

J is TRBJ2-4 and V is TRBV28; maybe TRBD1 (6 bases). This CDR3 contains 16 residues. The V and J ends lost 5 bases and 2 bases respectively, with 16 bases between them. In germline, CDR1 is MDHEN, CDR2 SYDVKM. The CDR3 nucleotides are TGTGCCAGCAGTATACAGGGAGCCGTTTCCAAAAACATTCAGTACTTC. Protein product: CASSIQGAVSKNIQYF.

This clone was seen once. This chain uses TRBV6-5 with TRBJ1-1, with D possibly matching TRBD1 (5 bases). The CDR3 spans 15 residues. V lost 5 bases to trimming and J lost 0 bases, with 13 bases between them. CDR1 is MNHEY and CDR2 is SVGAGI in the germline V gene. CDR3 coding DNA: TGTGCCAGCAGTACCAGACAGATCATGAACACTGAAGCTTTCTTT. Protein product: CASSTRQIMNTEAFF.

The chain uses TRBV5-1 and TRBJ1-2; D is perhaps TRBD1 (5 bases). Germline V lookup: CDR1 SGHRS, CDR2 YFSETQ. The CDR3 has 14 residues. Trimming shortened V by 3 bases and J by 1 base, and 10 bases separated the two germline ends. Here the CDR3 reads CASSWDPLNYGYTF. The CDR3 DNA sequence: TGCGCCAGCAGCTGGGACCCGCTTAACTATGGCTACACCTTC.

The chain links TRBV14 to TRBJ2-5; TRBD2 agrees at 11 bases. Trimming at V came to 4 bases and at J to 5 bases, leaving 3 bases not matched to a gene. CDR3 length equals 14 residues. Germline loops: CDR1 SGHDN, CDR2 FVKESK. The CDR3 sequence is CASSPRLAGETQYF. CDR3 DNA: TGTGCCAGCAGCCCCAGACTAGCGGGGGAGACCCAGTACTTC.

The chain recombines TRBV11-2 with TRBJ2-6; 9 positions match TRBD2. CDR1 is SGHAT and CDR2 is FQNNGV in the germline V gene. The CDR3 is 16 residues long. V shed 5 bases and J 1 base; nucleotides not matched to a gene: 3. This CDR3 is CASSSSGRSGANVLTF. CDR3 in DNA: TGTGCCAGCAGCAGTAGCGGGAGATCTGGGGCCAACGTCCTGACTTTC.

The rearrangement uses TRBV30 and TRBJ1-4; possibly TRBD1 for D (6 bases). Looked up from germline, CDR1 is GTSNPN and CDR2 is SVGIG (reference sequence). The CDR3 is 14 residues long. V was clipped by 1 base and J by 5 bases, with 11 bases between them. In nucleotides, the CDR3 is TGTGCCTGGAGTGCGGGGGCAATCAATGAAAAACTGTTTTTT. Encoded protein: CAWSAGAINEKLFF.

V and J are TRBV6-1 and TRBJ2-7, with TRBD1 matching 7 bases. CDR3 length equals 14 residues. V lost 5 bases and J lost 7; bases outside the gene matches: 11. Germline loops: CDR1 MNHNS, CDR2 SASEGT. The CDR3 DNA is TGTGCCAGCAGTAGACAGGGCCCTATAGGAGAGCAGTACTTC. This codes for CASSRQGPIGEQYF.

This chain joins TRBV11-2 and TRBJ2-3; D is perhaps TRBD1 or TRBD2 (5 bases each). The CDR3 sequence is 16 residues long. The V end lost 2 bases, the J end lost 4 bases, and 16 bases lay between the germline ends. CDR1 SGHAT and CDR2 FQNNGV come from the germline V gene. CDR3 DNA: TGTGCCAGCAGCTTATCAGTTCGAATGGGACCAGATACGCAGTATTTT. It specifies CASSLSVRMGPDTQYF.

V gene TRBV10-3 combines with J gene TRBJ2-1; no definite D call. Between the trimmed V and J ends, which lost 7 bases and 8 bases, there was a span of 15 bases. Germline CDR1 and CDR2: ENHRY and SYGVKD. The CDR3 loop spans 13 amino acids. The CDR3 sequence: CAIKGRTADEQFF. The CDR3 coding sequence is TGTGCCATCAAAGGGCGAACCGCGGATGAGCAGTTCTTC.

This chain connects TRBV29-1 to TRBJ2-4; 13 nucleotides line up with TRBD2. Germline V gene sequence: CDR1 SQVTM, CDR2 ANQGSEA. The V and J ends lost 7 bases and 6 bases, in that order; junction bases with no gene match: 3. The CDR3 totals 13 residues. The CDR3: CSGRTSGRNIQYF. The CDR3 DNA follows: TGCAGCGGGAGGACTAGCGGGAGAAACATTCAGTACTTC.

The V and J genes are TRBV5-6 and TRBJ2-5, with 11 bases matching TRBD1. Germline CDR1 and CDR2: SGHDT and YYEEEE. The CDR3 length is 15 residues. The V gene end was trimmed by 3 bases and the J gene end by 4 bases; junction bases not matched to a gene: 5. The CDR3 sequence: CASSSDRGRGETQYF. The CDR3 region has the DNA TGTGCCAGCAGCTCGGACAGGGGGCGAGGAGAGACCCAGTACTTC.

The chain combines TRBV6-5 with TRBJ2-5; D remains ambiguous. Trimming took 4 bases from V and 7 from J, leaving 7 bases between them. CDR3 length equals 11 residues. Germline V gene data show CDR1 as MNHEY and CDR2 as SVGAGI. The chain's CDR3 is CASSSRGTQYF. The CDR3 DNA reads TGTGCCAGCAGTTCGCGCGGGACCCAGTACTTC.

This chain uses TRBV18 with TRBJ2-1, with D possibly matching TRBD2 (5 bases). Trimming cost V 1 base and J 1 base, with 8 bases left between them. The germline gives CDR1 KGHSH, CDR2 LQKENI. CDR3 length: 15 residues. CDR3 in DNA: TGTGCCAGCTCACCACTGACGGGATCCTACAATGAGCAGTTCTTC. This translates into CASSPLTGSYNEQFF. Supplemented by reference TRBV18 and TRBJ2-1, the full variable domain reads NAGVMQNPRHLVRRRGQEARLRCSPMKGHSHVYWYRQLPEEGLKFMVYLQKENIIDESGMPKERFSAEFPKEGPSILRIQQVVRGDSAAYFCASSPLTGSYNEQFFGPGTRLTVL.

The chain combines TRBV23-1 with TRBJ1-4; D unresolved. TRBV23-1 is flagged as an ORF with uncertain function. Trimming pared 4 bases from V and 0 bases from J, leaving 9 bases between. The CDR3 is made up of 15 amino acids. The CDR3 sequence: CASSPGKPTNEKLFF. CDR3 nucleotide sequence: TGCGCCAGCAGTCCGGGGAAACCAACTAATGAAAAACTGTTTTTT.

The rearrangement joins TRBV20-1 to TRBJ1-2; perhaps TRBD1 as D (5 bases). Germline values: CDR1 DFQATT, CDR2 SNEGSKA (reference sequence). V shed 5 bases and J shed 7 bases, with 8 bases lying between them. The CDR3 runs to 10 residues. CDR3 DNA sequence: TGCAGTGCTCGCAGGGTTGGCTACACCTTC. Its protein product is CSARRVGYTF.

The chain recombines TRBV5-1 with TRBJ2-7, with a weak D call TRBD1 (5 bases). The CDR3 extends over 14 amino acids. The germline V and J ends were trimmed by 9 bases and 3 bases, with 19 bases remaining between them. Germline CDR1 and CDR2: SGHRS and YFSETQ. The CDR3 reads CATRRRIQDYEQYF. DNA for the CDR3: TGCGCCACCCGACGACGAATACAGGACTACGAGCAGTACTTC.

This chain connects TRBV19 to TRBJ2-5; 9 bases fit TRBD2. Germline trimming cut 6 bases from V and 5 bases from J; bases unmatched to any gene: 10. The CDR3 sequence is 15 residues long. CDR1 is LNHDA and CDR2 is SQIVND in the germline V gene (reference sequence). The DNA of the CDR3 is TGTGCCAGTAGGTTTAGCGGGAGCTGGTTGGAGACCCAGTACTTC. Translation: CASRFSGSWLETQYF.

This chain links TRBV6-1 with TRBJ2-7; TRBD1 matches 9 bases. V trimming: 4 bases; J trimming: 7 bases; junction bases outside the gene matches: 5. The CDR3 runs 13 residues. CDR1 is MNHNS and CDR2 is SASEGT in the germline V gene. DNA for the CDR3: TGTGCCAGCAGTGCGAAAGGACAGGGGGAGCAGTACTTC. Amino acids: CASSAKGQGEQYF.

The chain employs TRBV11-2 and TRBJ1-1; perhaps TRBD1 as D (6 bases). Trimming pared 4 bases from V and 12 bases from J, leaving 18 bases between. The germline gives CDR1 SGHAT, CDR2 FQNNGV. This CDR3 is 13 amino acids long. CDR3 DNA: TGTGCCAGCAGCTCTACTAGGACAGCTACATCTTTCTTT. This gives the protein CASSSTRTATSFF.

This sequence joins TRBV6-1 and TRBJ2-7, with D maybe TRBD1 (6 bases). Trimming removed 11 bases at V and 2 bases at J, with 19 bases between. From germline, CDR1 is MNHNS and CDR2 SASEGT. The CDR3 is made up of 14 amino acids. CDR3 DNA: TGTGCCTCAGAAACCGGCAGGGGAGCCTACGAGCAGTACTTC. Protein product: CASETGRGAYEQYF.

This chain joins TRBV5-1 and TRBJ2-1; 9 bases agree with TRBD1. J lost 4 bases, V lost 3 bases, and 5 bases had no gene match. The CDR3 has 15 amino acids. Germline V gene sequence: CDR1 SGHRS, CDR2 YFSETQ. This CDR3 is CASSSVGTGYNEQFF. DNA for the CDR3: TGCGCCAGCAGCTCTGTGGGGACAGGGTACAATGAGCAGTTCTTC.

The V call is TRBV6-1, the J call TRBJ2-2; unclear D gene. V was cut by 7 bases and J by 1 base, with 10 bases left in between. Germline assignment: CDR1 MNHNS and CDR2 SASEGT. There are 14 residues in the CDR3. DNA of the CDR3: TGTGCCAGCACCCCTCGCTGGAACACCGGGGAGCTGTTTTTT. Translating gives CASTPRWNTGELFF.

This clone was detected a few times. Other DNA sequences within the sample encode an identical CDR3. The gene calls are TRBV28 and TRBJ1-5, with D possibly matching TRBD1 (6 bases). The CDR3 spans 14 residues. Trimming cost V 6 bases and J 1 base, with 10 bases left between them. Germline V CDR1 and CDR2: MDHEN, SYDVKM. CDR3 residues: CASSRDNSNQPQHF. CDR3 bases: TGTGCCAGCAGCCGGGACAACAGCAATCAGCCCCAGCATTTT.

The chain is built from TRBV25-1 and TRBJ2-3; D gene unclear. Germline lookup yields CDR1 MGHDK and CDR2 SYGVNS. V lost 6 bases and J lost 4, with 5 bases in between. This CDR3 has 11 amino acids. The CDR3 region has the DNA TGTGCCAGCAGAGGAGCAGATACGCAGTATTTT. This gives the protein CASRGADTQYF.

This sequence joins TRBV18 and TRBJ2-3; D unresolved. Germline CDR1 reads KGHSH; CDR2 reads LQKENI. The CDR3 loop spans 14 amino acids. Trimming shortened V by 2 bases and J by 5 bases, and 11 bases separated the two germline ends. The chain's CDR3 is CASSPIGGRDTQYF. Written as DNA, the CDR3 is TGTGCCAGCTCACCAATCGGTGGGCGAGATACGCAGTATTTT.